The subject of this entry is one T cell receptor beta chain. The sample comes from a study of control samples from healthy donors and cancer patients. Sequencing was performed with immunoSEQ multiplex PCR; in TCRdb, only in-frame clones are kept and a portion is missing. The data show about 120,000 clones, around 90% seen once. CDR1 and CDR2 from the germline V gene are SGHRS and YFSETQ. This CDR3 has 16 residues. The V end lost 0 bases, the J end lost 0 bases, and 11 bases lay between the germline ends. Sequenced sample: blood. This chain uses TRBV5-1 with TRBJ2-3; possibly TRBD1 or TRBD2 for D (5 bases each). This TCR was sampled from a man in his fifties in good health. CDR3 DNA sequence: TGCGCCAGCAGCTTGGTCCGGGACCGTAGCACAGATACGCAGTATTTT. It is translated as CASSLVRDRSTDTQYF. Full variable domain (remainder filled in from reference TRBV5-1 and TRBJ2-3): KAGVTQTPRYLIKTRGQQVTLSCSPISGHRSVSWYQQTPGQGLQFLFEYFSETQRNKGNFPGRFSGRQFSNSRSEMNVSTLELGDSALYLCASSLVRDRSTDTQYFGPGTRLTVL.